This T cell receptor beta chain is from a study of patients and donors after allogeneic stem cell transplantation. CDR3 length equals 18 residues. Looked up from germline, CDR1 is SGHRS and CDR2 is YFSETQ. The ends were cut back, 2 bases at V and 6 bases at J, with 25 bases in the middle. TCRdb reanalysed the RT-PCR reads using MiXCR and keeps one entry per CDR3 protein. The sample comprises approximately 210,000 distinct CDR3 sequences, less than 45% of which are singletons, and 33% rests with the top ten. V usage is TRBV5-1 and J usage is TRBJ2-3; weak D call: TRBD2 (6 bases). The sample taken for sequencing was blood, either unsorted or a sorted T cell fraction (not recorded which). The sequence came from a human donor who was either an allogeneic HSCT recipient or a stem cell or donor lymphocyte infusion donor (not recorded which). It is not recorded whose cells these are; they may come from a transplant donor. DNA for the CDR3: TGCGCCAGCAGCTTCATTACCGGGGACTGGTTCACTCGGGATACGCAGTATTTT. Translation gives CASSFITGDWFTRDTQYF.